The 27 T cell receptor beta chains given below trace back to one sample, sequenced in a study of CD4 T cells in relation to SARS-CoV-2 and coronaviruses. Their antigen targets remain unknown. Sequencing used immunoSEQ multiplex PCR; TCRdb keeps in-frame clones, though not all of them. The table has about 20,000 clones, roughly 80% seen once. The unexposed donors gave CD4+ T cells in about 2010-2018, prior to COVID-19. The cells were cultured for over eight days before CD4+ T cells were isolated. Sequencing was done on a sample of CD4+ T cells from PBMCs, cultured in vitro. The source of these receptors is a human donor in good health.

The CDR3 here is CASSQGVDEKLFF. In nucleotides, the CDR3 is TGTGCCAGCAGCCAGGGGGTAGATGAAAAACTGTTTTTT. The chain joins TRBV3-1 (or the pseudogene TRBV3-2) to TRBJ1-4; D might be TRBD1 (5 bases). The ends were cut back, 3 bases at V and 6 bases at J, with 8 bases in the middle. This CDR3 is 13 amino acids long. From germline, CDR1 is LGHDT and CDR2 YNNKEL (reference sequence).

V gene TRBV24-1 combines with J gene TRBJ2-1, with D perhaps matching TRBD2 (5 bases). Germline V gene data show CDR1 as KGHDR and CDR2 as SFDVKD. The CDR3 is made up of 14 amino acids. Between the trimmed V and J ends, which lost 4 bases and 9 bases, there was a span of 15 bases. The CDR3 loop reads CATSESGPPAEQFF. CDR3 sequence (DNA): TGTGCCACCAGTGAGAGCGGACCTCCCGCTGAGCAGTTCTTC.

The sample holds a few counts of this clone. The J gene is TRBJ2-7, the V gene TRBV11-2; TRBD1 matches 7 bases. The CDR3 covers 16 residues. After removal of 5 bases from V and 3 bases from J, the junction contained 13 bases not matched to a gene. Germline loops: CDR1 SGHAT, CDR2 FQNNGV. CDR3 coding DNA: TGTGCCAGCAGCCCGACAAATCGACAGGGTCGCTACGAGCAGTACTTC. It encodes CASSPTNRQGRYEQYF.

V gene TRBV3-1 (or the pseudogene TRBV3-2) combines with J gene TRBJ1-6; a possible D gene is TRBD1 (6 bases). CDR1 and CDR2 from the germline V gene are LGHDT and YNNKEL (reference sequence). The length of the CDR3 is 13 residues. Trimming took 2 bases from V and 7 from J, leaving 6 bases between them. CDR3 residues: CASSQQGNSPLHF. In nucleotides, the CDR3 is TGTGCCAGCAGCCAACAGGGGAATTCACCCCTCCACTTT.

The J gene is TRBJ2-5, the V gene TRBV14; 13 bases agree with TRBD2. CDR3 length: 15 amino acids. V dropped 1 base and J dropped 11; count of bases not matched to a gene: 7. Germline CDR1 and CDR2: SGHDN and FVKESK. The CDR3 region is CASSQGVWTSGRQYF. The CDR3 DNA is TGTGCCAGCAGCCAAGGTGTGTGGACTAGCGGGAGACAGTACTTC.

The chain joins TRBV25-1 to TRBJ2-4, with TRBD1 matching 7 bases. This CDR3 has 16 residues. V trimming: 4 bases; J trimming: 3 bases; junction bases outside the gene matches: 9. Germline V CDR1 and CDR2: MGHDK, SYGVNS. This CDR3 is CASSGDRASSKNIQYF. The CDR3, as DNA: TGTGCCAGCAGTGGCGACAGGGCGAGTAGCAAAAACATTCAGTACTTC. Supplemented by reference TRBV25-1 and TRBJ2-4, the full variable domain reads EADIYQTPRYLVIGTGKKITLECSQTMGHDKMYWYQQDPGMELHLIHYSYGVNSTEKGDLSSESTVSRIRTEHFPLTLESARPSHTSQYLCASSGDRASSKNIQYFGAGTRLSVL.

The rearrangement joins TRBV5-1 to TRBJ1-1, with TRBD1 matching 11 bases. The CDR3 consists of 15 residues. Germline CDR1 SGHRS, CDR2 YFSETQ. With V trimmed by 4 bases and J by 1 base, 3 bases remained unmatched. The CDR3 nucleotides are TGCGCCAGCAGCCCAGGACAGGGGGCGAACACTGAAGCTTTCTTT. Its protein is CASSPGQGANTEAFF.

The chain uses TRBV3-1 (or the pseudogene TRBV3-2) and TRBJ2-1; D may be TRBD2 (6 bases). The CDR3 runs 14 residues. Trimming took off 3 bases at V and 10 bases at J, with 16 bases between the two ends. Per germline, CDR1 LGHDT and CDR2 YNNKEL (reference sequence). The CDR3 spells CASSQEIRTTEQFF. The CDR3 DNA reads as TGTGCCAGCAGCCAGGAGATTCGGACTACCGAGCAGTTCTTC.

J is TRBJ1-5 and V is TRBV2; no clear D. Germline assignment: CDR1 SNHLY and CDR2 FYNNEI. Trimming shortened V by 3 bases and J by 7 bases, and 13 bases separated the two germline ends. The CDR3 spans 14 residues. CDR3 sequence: CASSDAALIQPQHF. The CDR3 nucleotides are TGTGCCAGCAGTGATGCGGCACTAATCCAGCCCCAGCATTTT.

In DNA, the CDR3 is TGCGCCAGCAGGACAGGACCCACCGGGGAGCTGTTTTTT. It yields the protein CASRTGPTGELFF. This chain uses TRBV5-1 with TRBJ2-2; a possible D gene is TRBD1 (6 bases). The V gene lost 5 bases and the J gene lost 4 bases, with 9 bases spanning the gap. This CDR3 comprises 13 residues. From germline, CDR1 is SGHRS and CDR2 YFSETQ.

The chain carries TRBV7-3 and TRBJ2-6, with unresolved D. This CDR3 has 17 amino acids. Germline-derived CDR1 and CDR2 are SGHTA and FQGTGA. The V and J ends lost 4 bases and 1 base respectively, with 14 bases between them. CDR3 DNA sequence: TGTGCCAGCAGCTCCGCGAGACAATTTTCTGGGGCCAACGTCCTGACTTTC. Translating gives CASSSARQFSGANVLTF.

CDR3 sequence (DNA): TGCGCCAGCAGCTTGGATAGTGGAAGAGGTTTGTTCTTC. Translating it yields CASSLDSGRGLFF. The chain carries TRBV5-1 and TRBJ2-1; D is undetermined. The CDR3 contains 13 residues. CDR1 is SGHRS, CDR2 YFSETQ, per germline. The ends were cut back, 0 bases at V and 15 bases at J, with 16 bases in the middle.

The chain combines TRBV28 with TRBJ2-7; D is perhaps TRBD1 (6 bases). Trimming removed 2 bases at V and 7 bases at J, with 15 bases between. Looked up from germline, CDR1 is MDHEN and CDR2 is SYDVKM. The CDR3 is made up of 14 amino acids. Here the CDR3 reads CASSLLSGQQEQYF. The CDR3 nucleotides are TGTGCCAGCAGTTTACTGTCTGGACAGCAGGAGCAGTACTTC.

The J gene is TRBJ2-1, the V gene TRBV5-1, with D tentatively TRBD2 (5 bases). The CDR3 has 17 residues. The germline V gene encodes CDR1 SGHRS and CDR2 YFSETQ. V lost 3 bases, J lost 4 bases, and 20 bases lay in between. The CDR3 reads CASSSRDWTPTYNEQFF. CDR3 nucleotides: TGCGCCAGCAGCTCAAGGGATTGGACTCCAACTTACAATGAGCAGTTCTTC.

CDR3 residues: CASSFISPKTQDEQFF. Here the CDR3 DNA reads TGTGCCAGCAGCTTTATATCTCCGAAGACCCAGGATGAGCAGTTCTTC. The chain couples TRBV11-2 to TRBJ2-1; no firm D call. Germline V lookup: CDR1 SGHAT, CDR2 FQNNGV. The V gene lost 3 bases and the J gene lost 8 bases, with 20 bases spanning the gap. CDR3 length: 16 amino acids.

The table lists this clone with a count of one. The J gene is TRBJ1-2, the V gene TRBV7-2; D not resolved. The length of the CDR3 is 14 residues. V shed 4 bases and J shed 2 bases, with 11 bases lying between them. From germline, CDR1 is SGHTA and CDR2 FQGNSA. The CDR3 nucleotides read TGTGCCAGCAGCTATGCGAATGAGAACTATGGCTACACCTTC. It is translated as CASSYANENYGYTF.

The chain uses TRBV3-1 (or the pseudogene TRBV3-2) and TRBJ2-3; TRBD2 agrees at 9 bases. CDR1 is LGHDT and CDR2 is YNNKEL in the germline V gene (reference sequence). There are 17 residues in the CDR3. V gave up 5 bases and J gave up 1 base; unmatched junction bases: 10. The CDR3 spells CASSGRLAGRGTDTQYF. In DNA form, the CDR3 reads TGTGCCAGCAGCGGCCGTCTAGCGGGGAGGGGCACAGATACGCAGTATTTT.

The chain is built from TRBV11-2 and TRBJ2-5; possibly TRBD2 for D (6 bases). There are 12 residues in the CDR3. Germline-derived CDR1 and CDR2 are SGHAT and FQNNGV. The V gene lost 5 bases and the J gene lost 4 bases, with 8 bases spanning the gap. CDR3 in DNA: TGTGCCAGCAGCCGGGGAGGAGAGACCCAGTACTTC. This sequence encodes CASSRGGETQYF.

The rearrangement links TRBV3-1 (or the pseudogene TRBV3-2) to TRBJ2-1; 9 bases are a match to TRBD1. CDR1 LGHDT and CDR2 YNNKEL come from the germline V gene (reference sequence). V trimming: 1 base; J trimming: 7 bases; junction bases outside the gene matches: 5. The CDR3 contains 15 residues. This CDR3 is CASSQGQGGRNEQFF. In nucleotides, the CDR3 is TGTGCCAGCAGCCAAGGACAGGGGGGAAGGAATGAGCAGTTCTTC.

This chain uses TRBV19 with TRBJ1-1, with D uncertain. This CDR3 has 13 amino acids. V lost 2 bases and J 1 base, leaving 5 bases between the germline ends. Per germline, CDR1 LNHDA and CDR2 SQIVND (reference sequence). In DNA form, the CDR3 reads TGTGCCAGTAGTATATTAGAGAACACTGAAGCTTTCTTT. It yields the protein CASSILENTEAFF.

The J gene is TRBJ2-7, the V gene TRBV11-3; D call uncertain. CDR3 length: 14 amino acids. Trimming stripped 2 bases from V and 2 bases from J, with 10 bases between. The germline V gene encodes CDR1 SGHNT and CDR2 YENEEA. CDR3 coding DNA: TGTGCCAGCAGCTTATCACCCAGCGCCTACGAGCAGTACTTC. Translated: CASSLSPSAYEQYF.

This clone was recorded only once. CDR3 DNA: TGTGCCAGCAGTGACCGGGCCAATAATTCACCCCTCCACTTT. Its translation is CASSDRANNSPLHF. V is TRBV2 and J is TRBJ1-6; D unclear. This CDR3 spans 14 amino acids. The V and J ends lost 3 bases and 5 bases respectively, with 8 bases between them. CDR1 is SNHLY, CDR2 FYNNEI, per germline.

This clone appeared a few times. The CDR3 reads CASSVSEYNEQFF. CDR3 nucleotide sequence: TGTGCCAGCAGCGTAAGCGAGTACAATGAGCAGTTCTTC. The chain carries TRBV9 and TRBJ2-1; D remains unclear. This CDR3 contains 13 residues. The V gene's germline CDR1 is SGDLS and CDR2 YYNGEE. V shed 1 base and J shed 4 bases, with 6 bases lying between them.

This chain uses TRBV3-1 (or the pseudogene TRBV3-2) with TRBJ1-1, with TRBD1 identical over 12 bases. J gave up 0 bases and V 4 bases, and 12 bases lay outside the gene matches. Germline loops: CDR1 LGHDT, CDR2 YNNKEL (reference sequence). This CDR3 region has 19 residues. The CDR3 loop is CASSPAPGTGGSMNTEAFF. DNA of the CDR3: TGTGCCAGCAGCCCCGCTCCCGGGACAGGGGGCTCAATGAACACTGAAGCTTTCTTT.

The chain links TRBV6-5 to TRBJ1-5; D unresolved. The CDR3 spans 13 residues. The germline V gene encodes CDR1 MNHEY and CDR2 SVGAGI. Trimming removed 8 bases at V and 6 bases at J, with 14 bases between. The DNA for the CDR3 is TGTGCCAGCTTGGTGGGGAACGGTCAGCCCCAGCATTTT. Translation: CASLVGNGQPQHF.

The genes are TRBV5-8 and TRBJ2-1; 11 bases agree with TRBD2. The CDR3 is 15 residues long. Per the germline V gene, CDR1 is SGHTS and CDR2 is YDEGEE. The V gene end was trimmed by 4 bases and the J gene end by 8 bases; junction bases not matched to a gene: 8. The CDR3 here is CASSGSGRARDEQFF. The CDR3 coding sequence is TGTGCCAGCAGCGGTAGCGGGAGGGCCCGGGATGAGCAGTTCTTC.

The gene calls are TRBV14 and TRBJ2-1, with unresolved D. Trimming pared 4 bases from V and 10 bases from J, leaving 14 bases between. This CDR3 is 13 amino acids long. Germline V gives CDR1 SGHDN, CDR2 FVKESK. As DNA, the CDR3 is TGTGCCAGCAGCCTTGGACCCCCCGGGGAGCAGTTCTTC. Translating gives CASSLGPPGEQFF.